These 27 T cell receptor beta chains came from one sample sequenced in a study of blood T cell repertoires in COVID-19. The table came from immunoSEQ multiplex PCR; TCRdb's copy has only in-frame clones and leaves some out. The table shows 20,000 to 25,000 clones, with approximately 83% occurring only once. The material sequenced was peripheral blood. The receptors come from a man of 80 years or more with active or convalescent COVID-19.

This chain uses TRBV10-3 with TRBJ2-2; 7 nucleotides align to TRBD1. V dropped 11 bases and J dropped 1; count of bases not matched to a gene: 10. This CDR3 is 15 amino acids long. Germline CDR1 is ENHRY and CDR2 is SYGVKD. CDR3 residues: CAAKSGQVNTGELFF. As DNA, the CDR3 is TGTGCCGCCAAGTCCGGACAGGTGAACACCGGGGAGCTGTTTTTT.

For the CDR3, the DNA is TGTGCCAGTAGCCTGTCTAGCGGATCCTACGAGCAGTACTTC. Translation: CASSLSSGSYEQYF. This chain joins TRBV19 and TRBJ2-7, with TRBD2 identical over 7 bases. With 6 bases clipped from V and 1 base from J, the junction kept 6 bases outside the gene matches. CDR3 size: 14 residues. Germline loops: CDR1 LNHDA, CDR2 SQIVND (reference sequence).

The V and J genes are TRBV9 and TRBJ1-5; maybe TRBD1 (5 bases). The germline V gene encodes CDR1 SGDLS and CDR2 YYNGEE. This CDR3 is 15 amino acids long. The germline V and J ends were trimmed by 4 bases and 0 bases, with 11 bases remaining between them. CDR3 sequence reads: CASSPGHNSNQPQHF. CDR3 coding DNA: TGTGCCAGCAGCCCCGGACATAATAGCAATCAGCCCCAGCATTTT.

This clone turned up a few times. The chain combines TRBV2 with TRBJ1-5; perhaps TRBD1 as D (6 bases). V was shortened by 2 bases and J by 1 base, with 12 bases between the two germline ends. The CDR3 length is 16 residues. Germline CDR1 reads SNHLY; CDR2 reads FYNNEI. CDR3 nucleotide sequence: TGTGCCAGCAGTGAATCGGGGGGCGGCAGCAATCAGCCCCAGCATTTT. It yields the protein CASSESGGGSNQPQHF.

This chain links TRBV7-6 with TRBJ1-5; the D is unclear. Germline assignment: CDR1 SGHVS and CDR2 FNYEAQ. The CDR3 consists of 13 residues. V was clipped by 1 base and J by 5 bases, with 6 bases between them. CDR3 DNA sequence: TGTGCCAGCAGCTTAGACTTCGATCAGCCCCAGCATTTT. Residues: CASSLDFDQPQHF.

The chain has TRBV2 and TRBJ1-4; TRBD1 might be the D (5 bases). The germline CDR1 and CDR2 sequences are SNHLY and FYNNEI. This CDR3 contains 15 residues. V was trimmed by 5 bases and J by 3 bases, leaving 13 bases between them. The CDR3 DNA follows: TGTGCCAGCAGTCGAATGGGGGGAGCTAATGAAAAACTGTTTTTT. Residues: CASSRMGGANEKLFF.

This chain uses TRBV29-1 with TRBJ2-1; TRBD1 aligns across 7 bases. J gave up 10 bases and V 4 bases, and 4 bases lay outside the gene matches. CDR3 length: 11 residues. The germline V gene has CDR1 SQVTM and CDR2 ANQGSEA. CDR3 protein: CSVVRGGEQFF. The CDR3, as DNA: TGCAGCGTTGTGAGAGGGGGCGAGCAGTTCTTC.

The gene calls are TRBV7-9 and TRBJ1-2; D call uncertain. Trimming removed 8 bases from V and 8 bases from J, with 21 bases in between. CDR1 is SEHNR and CDR2 is FQNEAQ in the germline V gene (reference sequence). The CDR3 spans 14 residues. In DNA, the CDR3 is TGTGCCAGCTCCGGGAGGCAGCCTTCTTCCGGCTACACCTTC. This codes for CASSGRQPSSGYTF.

The genes are TRBV2 and TRBJ1-2; 8 nucleotides align to TRBD1. V trimming: 11 bases; J trimming: 4 bases; junction bases outside the gene matches: 12. Germline V gene data show CDR1 as SNHLY and CDR2 as FYNNEI. This CDR3 spans 14 amino acids. CDR3 DNA: TGTGCCTGTGATCCGGGACAGGCGGGCTATGGCTACACCTTC. This encodes CACDPGQAGYGYTF. Combining the CDR3 with reference TRBV2 and TRBJ1-2 gives the whole variable domain EPEVTQTPSHQVTQMGQEVILRCVPISNHLYFYWYRQILGQKVEFLVSFYNNEISEKSEIFDDQFSVERPDGSNFTLKIRSTKLEDSAMYFCACDPGQAGYGYTFGSGTRLTVV.

This chain joins TRBV4-3 and TRBJ1-2; the D is unclear. V was cut by 0 bases and J by 4 bases, with 9 bases left in between. The germline CDR1 and CDR2 sequences are LGHNA and YSLEER. This CDR3 comprises 14 residues. This CDR3 reads CASSQDRLPYGYTF. Here the CDR3 DNA reads TGCGCCAGCAGCCAAGACAGGCTACCCTATGGCTACACCTTC.

The chain combines TRBV7-9 with TRBJ2-7, with a weak D call TRBD2 (6 bases). Deletions cut 1 base from V and 0 bases from J, with 16 bases between. The CDR3 consists of 17 residues. The V gene's germline CDR1 is SEHNR and CDR2 FQNEAQ (reference sequence). The CDR3 loop is CASSLGLGTLSSYEQYF. The CDR3 DNA is TGTGCCAGCAGCTTAGGTCTCGGGACTCTCAGCTCCTACGAGCAGTACTTC.

This clone was counted a single time. The chain is built from TRBV3-1 (or the pseudogene TRBV3-2) and TRBJ1-3; perhaps TRBD1 as D (5 bases). Trimming removed 1 base from V and 4 bases from J, with 14 bases in between. Per germline, CDR1 LGHDT and CDR2 YNNKEL (reference sequence). The CDR3 is made up of 16 amino acids. Here the CDR3 DNA reads TGTGCCAGCAGCCAAGGGGGCCAGTTATCGGGAAACACCATATATTTT. Residues: CASSQGGQLSGNTIYF.

The J gene is TRBJ1-1, the V gene TRBV6-5; D is unclear. Germline values: CDR1 MNHEY, CDR2 SVGAGI. This CDR3 region has 11 residues. V was clipped by 6 bases and J by 3 bases, with 5 bases between them. The CDR3 is CASSRDTEAFF. CDR3 DNA: TGTGCCAGCAGCCGAGACACTGAAGCTTTCTTT.

This chain connects TRBV29-1 to TRBJ2-4; 7 bases match TRBD1. From germline, CDR1 is SQVTM and CDR2 ANQGSEA. Trimming at V came to 5 bases and at J to 6 bases, leaving 10 bases not matched to a gene. The CDR3 covers 14 residues. The CDR3 protein is CSVLLDRERNIQYF. The CDR3 DNA reads as TGCAGCGTTTTACTCGACAGGGAGAGAAACATTCAGTACTTC.

The chain joins TRBV4-1 to TRBJ1-2, with 12 bases lining up with TRBD1. The CDR3 consists of 21 residues. The ends lost 1 base at V and 4 bases at J; junction bases unmatched: 19. Germline CDR1 and CDR2: MGHRA and YSYEKL. In DNA, the CDR3 is TGCGCCAGCAGCCAAGTTGTCCGAAAGAGGGACAGGGGGCCTAAGAGCTATGGCTACACCTTC. Amino acids: CASSQVVRKRDRGPKSYGYTF.

The CDR3 DNA sequence: TGTGCCAGCAGCTTATCCCCGGGGATCTATGGCTACACCTTC. This translates into CASSLSPGIYGYTF. The chain is built from TRBV7-9 and TRBJ1-2; D call uncertain. CDR3 size: 14 residues. Per germline, CDR1 SEHNR and CDR2 FQNEAQ (reference sequence). Trimming pared 2 bases from V and 4 bases from J, leaving 11 bases between. Supplemented by reference TRBV7-9 and TRBJ1-2, the full variable domain reads DTGVSQNPRHKITKRGQNVTFRCDPISEHNRLYWYRQTLGQGPEFLTYFQNEAQLEKSRLLSDRFSAERPKGSFSTLEIQRTEQGDSAMYLCASSLSPGIYGYTFGSGTRLTVV.

For the CDR3, the DNA is TGTGCCAGCAGCTTGACAGGGGGCGCCTCCTACGAGCAGTACTTC. Its translation: CASSLTGGASYEQYF. The chain links TRBV7-3 to TRBJ2-7; 10 nucleotides align to TRBD1. Looked up from germline, CDR1 is SGHTA and CDR2 is FQGTGA. The CDR3 length is 15 residues. Trimming took 3 bases from V and 0 from J; bases not matched to a gene: 2. The complete variable domain, with remaining parts taken from reference TRBV7-3 and TRBJ2-7, reads GAGVSQTPSNKVTEKGKYVELRCDPISGHTALYWYRQSLGQGPEFLIYFQGTGAADDSGLPNDRFFAVRPEGSVSTLKIQRTERGDSAVYLCASSLTGGASYEQYFGPGTRLTVT.

This clone has a handful of counts. The chain has TRBV6-5 and TRBJ2-7; D perhaps matches TRBD1 (7 bases). From germline, CDR1 is MNHEY and CDR2 SVGAGI. This CDR3 has 14 residues. Trimming took 5 bases from V and 6 from J, leaving 17 bases between them. The CDR3, as DNA: TGTGCCAGCAGTATCTCAGGGGGGTTAGGCGAGCAGTACTTC. Protein product: CASSISGGLGEQYF.

The chain couples TRBV5-1 to TRBJ2-3; D may be TRBD1 (5 bases). V lost 6 bases and J 5 bases, leaving 13 bases between the germline ends. The CDR3 has 13 residues. The germline V gene has CDR1 SGHRS and CDR2 YFSETQ. CDR3 DNA sequence: TGCGCCAGCACATTTCCTACAGGAGATACGCAGTATTTT. This gives the protein CASTFPTGDTQYF.

The chain recombines TRBV18 with TRBJ2-3; 8 bases are shared with TRBD1. The germline CDR1 and CDR2 sequences are KGHSH and LQKENI. The V segment lost 3 bases and the J segment 1 base; nucleotides outside the gene matches: 6. The CDR3 extends over 16 amino acids. CDR3 DNA: TGTGCCAGCTCACCGAACAGGGGGTTCGGCACAGATACGCAGTATTTT. This gives the protein CASSPNRGFGTDTQYF.

The rearrangement links TRBV4-3 to TRBJ1-2; possibly TRBD1 for D (6 bases). The V end was cut by 4 bases, the J end by 4 bases, with 13 bases between. The germline V gene has CDR1 LGHNA and CDR2 YSLEER. This CDR3 is built from 14 residues. CDR3 sequence (DNA): TGCGCCAGCAGCCTGCGACAGGCGAGCTATGGCTACACCTTC. Protein sequence: CASSLRQASYGYTF.

This clone appeared a single time. The chain uses TRBV6-5 and TRBJ2-3; the match to TRBD1 covers 8 bases. The trim removed 6 bases at V and 1 base at J, leaving 6 bases unmatched. Per germline, CDR1 MNHEY and CDR2 SVGAGI. The CDR3 sequence is 15 residues long. The CDR3 here is CASSSWGQGTDTQYF. In nucleotides, the CDR3 is TGTGCCAGCAGCTCTTGGGGACAGGGCACAGATACGCAGTATTTT.

This chain links TRBV5-6 with TRBJ1-2; D gene uncertain. Germline V gene sequence: CDR1 SGHDT, CDR2 YYEEEE. Trimming shortened V by 3 bases and J by 6 bases, and 9 bases separated the two germline ends. This CDR3 region has 12 residues. The CDR3 loop reads CASSSTVNGYTF. In nucleotides, the CDR3 is TGTGCCAGCAGCTCAACAGTGAATGGCTACACCTTC. Full variable domain (remainder filled in from reference TRBV5-6 and TRBJ1-2): DAGVTQSPTHLIKTRGQQVTLRCSPKSGHDTVSWYQQALGQGPQFIFQYYEEEERQRGNFPDRFSGHQFPNYSSELNVNALLLGDSALYLCASSSTVNGYTFGSGTRLTVV.

This clone was detected only a few times. Relative to the germline gene, one junction end is altered; a read error may explain this. The gene calls are TRBV7-7 and TRBJ2-7; 9 positions agree with TRBD1. This CDR3 is 15 amino acids long. Germline V gene sequence: CDR1 SSHAT, CDR2 FNYEAQ (reference sequence). CDR3 protein: CASSLAGQGGYEQYF. The CDR3 coding sequence is TGTGCTAGCAGCTTGGCGGGACAGGGAGGTTACGAGCAGTACTTC.

This clone has just one count. The V call is TRBV18, the J call TRBJ1-2, with no clear D. Germline V lookup: CDR1 KGHSH, CDR2 LQKENI. The CDR3 runs to 12 residues. Trimming left V 3 bases short and J 6 bases short, with 8 bases between. CDR3 sequence (DNA): TGTGCCAGCTCACCGTCTACGAATGGCTACACCTTC. This translates into CASSPSTNGYTF.

By share of the sample, this clone is large (0.1 to 1%). This chain connects TRBV3-1 (or the pseudogene TRBV3-2) to TRBJ1-2, with a weak D call TRBD1 (6 bases). This CDR3 comprises 17 residues. CDR1 and CDR2 (germline): LGHDT, YNNKEL (reference sequence). Trimming shortened V by 2 bases and J by 2 bases, and 18 bases separated the two germline ends. The chain's CDR3 is CASSQFRRDKKNYGYTF. As DNA, the CDR3 is TGTGCCAGCAGCCAATTCCGACGGGACAAGAAAAACTATGGCTACACCTTC.

The chain recombines TRBV6-2 or TRBV6-3 with TRBJ2-3, with D unresolved. Germline lookup yields CDR1 MNHEY and CDR2 SVGEGT. Trimming took 6 bases from V and 0 from J, leaving 10 bases between them. CDR3 length equals 14 residues. The CDR3 loop reads CASSRLTSTDTQYF. The CDR3, as DNA: TGTGCCAGCAGCCGACTTACTAGCACAGATACGCAGTATTTT.